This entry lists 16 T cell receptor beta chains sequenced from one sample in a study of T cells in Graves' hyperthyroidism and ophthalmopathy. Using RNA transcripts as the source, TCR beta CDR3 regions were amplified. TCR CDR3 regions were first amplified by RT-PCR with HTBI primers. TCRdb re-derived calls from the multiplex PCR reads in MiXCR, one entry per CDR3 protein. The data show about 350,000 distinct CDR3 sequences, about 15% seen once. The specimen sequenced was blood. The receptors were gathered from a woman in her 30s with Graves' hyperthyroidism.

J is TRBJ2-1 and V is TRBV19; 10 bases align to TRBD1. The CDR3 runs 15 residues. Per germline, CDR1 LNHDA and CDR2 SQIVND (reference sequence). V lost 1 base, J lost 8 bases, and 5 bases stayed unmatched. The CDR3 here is CASSIADRGGDEQFF. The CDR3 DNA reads TGTGCCAGTAGTATAGCGGACAGGGGGGGGGATGAGCAGTTCTTC.

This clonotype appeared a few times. The CDR3 spells CASKVQGAPGELFF. The CDR3 DNA follows: TGTGCCAGTAAGGTGCAGGGGGCCCCCGGGGAGCTGTTTTTT. The J gene is TRBJ2-2, the V gene TRBV19; 8 nucleotides line up with TRBD1. Trimming took 7 bases from V and 6 from J; bases not matched to a gene: 7. Looked up from germline, CDR1 is LNHDA and CDR2 is SQIVND (reference sequence). The CDR3 covers 14 residues.

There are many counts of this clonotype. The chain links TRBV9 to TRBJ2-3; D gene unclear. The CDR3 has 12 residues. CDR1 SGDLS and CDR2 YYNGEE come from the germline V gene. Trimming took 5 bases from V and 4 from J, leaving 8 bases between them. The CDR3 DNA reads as TGTGCCAGCAGTGTTGGCGCAGATACGCAGTATTTT. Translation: CASSVGADTQYF.

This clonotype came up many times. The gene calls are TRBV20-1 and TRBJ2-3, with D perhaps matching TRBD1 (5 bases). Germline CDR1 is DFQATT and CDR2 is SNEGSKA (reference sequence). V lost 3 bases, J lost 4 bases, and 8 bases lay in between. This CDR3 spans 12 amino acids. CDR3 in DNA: TGCAGTGCTAGGCCAGGGCCAGATACGCAGTATTTT. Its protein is CSARPGPDTQYF.

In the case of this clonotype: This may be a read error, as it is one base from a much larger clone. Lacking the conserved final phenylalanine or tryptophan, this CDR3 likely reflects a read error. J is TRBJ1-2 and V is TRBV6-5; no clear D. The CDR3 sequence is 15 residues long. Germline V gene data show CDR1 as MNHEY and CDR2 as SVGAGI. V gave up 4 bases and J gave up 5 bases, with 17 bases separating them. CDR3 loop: CASSSGPASSYGYTL. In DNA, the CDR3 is TGTGCCAGCAGTTCAGGACCCGCGTCTTCATATGGCTACACCCTC.

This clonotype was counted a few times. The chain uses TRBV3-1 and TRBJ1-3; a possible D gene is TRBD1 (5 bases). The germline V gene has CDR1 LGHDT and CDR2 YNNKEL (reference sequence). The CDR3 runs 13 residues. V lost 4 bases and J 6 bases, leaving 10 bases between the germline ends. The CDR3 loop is CASSPQGTNTIYF. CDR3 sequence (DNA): TGTGCCAGCAGCCCCCAAGGGACAAACACCATATATTTT.

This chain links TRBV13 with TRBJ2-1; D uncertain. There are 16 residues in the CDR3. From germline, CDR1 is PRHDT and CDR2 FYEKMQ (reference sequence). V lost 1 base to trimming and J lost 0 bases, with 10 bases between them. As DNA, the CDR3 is TGTGCCAGCAGCTTAGTGGCCCGGAGCTCCTACAATGAGCAGTTCTTC. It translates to CASSLVARSSYNEQFF.

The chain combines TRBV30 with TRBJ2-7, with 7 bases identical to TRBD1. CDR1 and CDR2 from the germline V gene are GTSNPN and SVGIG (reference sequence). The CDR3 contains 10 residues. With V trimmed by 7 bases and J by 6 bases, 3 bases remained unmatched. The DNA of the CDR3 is TGTGCCTTAGGACAGGCCGAGCAGTACTTC. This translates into CALGQAEQYF.

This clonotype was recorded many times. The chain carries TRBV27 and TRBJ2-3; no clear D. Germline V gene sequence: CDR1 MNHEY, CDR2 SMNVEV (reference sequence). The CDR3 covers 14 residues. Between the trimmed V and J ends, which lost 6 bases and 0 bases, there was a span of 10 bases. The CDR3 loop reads CASSGQASTDTQYF. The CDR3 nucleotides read TGTGCCAGCAGCGGCCAGGCTAGCACAGATACGCAGTATTTT.

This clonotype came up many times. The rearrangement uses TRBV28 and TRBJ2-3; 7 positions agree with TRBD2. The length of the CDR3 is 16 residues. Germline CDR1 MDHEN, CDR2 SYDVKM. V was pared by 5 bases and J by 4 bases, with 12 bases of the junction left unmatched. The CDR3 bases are TGTGCCAGCAGTCAAAGCTCCGGGACTACACCAGATACGCAGTATTTT. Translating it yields CASSQSSGTTPDTQYF.

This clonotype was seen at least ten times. CDR3 protein: CATSTSGETQYF. CDR3 DNA sequence: TGTGCCACCAGTACCAGTGGGGAGACCCAGTACTTC. This chain uses TRBV24-1 with TRBJ2-5; D not certain. The germline CDR1 and CDR2 sequences are KGHDR and SFDVKD. Deletions cut 6 bases from V and 5 bases from J, with 9 bases between. The CDR3 is 12 residues long.

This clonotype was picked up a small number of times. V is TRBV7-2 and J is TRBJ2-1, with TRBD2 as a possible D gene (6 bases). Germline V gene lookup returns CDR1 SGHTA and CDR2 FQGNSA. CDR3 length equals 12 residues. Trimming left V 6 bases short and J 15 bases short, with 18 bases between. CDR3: CASSYSGLGLFF. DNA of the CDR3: TGTGCCAGCAGTTACTCGGGACTTGGCTTGTTCTTC.

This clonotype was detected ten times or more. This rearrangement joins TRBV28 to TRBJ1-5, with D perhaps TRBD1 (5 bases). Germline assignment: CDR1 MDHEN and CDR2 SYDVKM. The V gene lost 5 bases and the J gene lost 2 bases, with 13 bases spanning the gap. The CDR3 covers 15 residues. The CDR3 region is CASSSSGQGNQPQHF. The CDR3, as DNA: TGTGCCAGCAGTAGCTCGGGGCAGGGCAATCAGCCCCAGCATTTT.

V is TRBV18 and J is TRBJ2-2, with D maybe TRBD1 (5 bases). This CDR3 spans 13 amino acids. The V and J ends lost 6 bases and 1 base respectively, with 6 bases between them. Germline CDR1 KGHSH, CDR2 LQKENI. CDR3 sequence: CASSTGNTGELFF. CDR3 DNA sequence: TGTGCCAGCTCCACAGGGAACACCGGGGAGCTGTTTTTT.

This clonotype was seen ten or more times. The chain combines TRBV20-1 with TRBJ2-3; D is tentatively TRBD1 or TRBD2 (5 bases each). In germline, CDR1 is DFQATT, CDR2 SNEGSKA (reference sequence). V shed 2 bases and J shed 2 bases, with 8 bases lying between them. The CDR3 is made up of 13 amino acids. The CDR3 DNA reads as TGCAGTGCTAGACGGGGCCACACAGATACGCAGTATTTT. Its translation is CSARRGHTDTQYF.

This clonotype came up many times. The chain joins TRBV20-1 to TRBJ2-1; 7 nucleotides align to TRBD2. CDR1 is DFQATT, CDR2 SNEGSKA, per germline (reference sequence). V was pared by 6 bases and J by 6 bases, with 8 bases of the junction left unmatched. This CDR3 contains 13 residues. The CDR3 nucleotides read TGCAGTGCCTCCCCGGGGGGAGGCAATGAGCAGTTCTTC. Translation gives CSASPGGGNEQFF.